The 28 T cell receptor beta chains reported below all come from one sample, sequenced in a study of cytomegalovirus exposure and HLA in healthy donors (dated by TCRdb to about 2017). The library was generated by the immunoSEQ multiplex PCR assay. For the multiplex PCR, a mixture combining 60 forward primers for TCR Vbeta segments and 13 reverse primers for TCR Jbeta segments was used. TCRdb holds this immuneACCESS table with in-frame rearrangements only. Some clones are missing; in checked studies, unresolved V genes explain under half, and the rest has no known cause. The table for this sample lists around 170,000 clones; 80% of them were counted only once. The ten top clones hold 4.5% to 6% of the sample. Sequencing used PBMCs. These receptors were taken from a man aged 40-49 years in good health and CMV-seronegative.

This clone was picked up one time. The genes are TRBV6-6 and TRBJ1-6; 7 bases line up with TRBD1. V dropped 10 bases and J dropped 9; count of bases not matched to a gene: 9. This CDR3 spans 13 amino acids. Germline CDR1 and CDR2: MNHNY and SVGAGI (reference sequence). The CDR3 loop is CAITTGWASPLHF. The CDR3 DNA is TGTGCCATTACGACAGGGTGGGCTTCACCCCTCCACTTT.

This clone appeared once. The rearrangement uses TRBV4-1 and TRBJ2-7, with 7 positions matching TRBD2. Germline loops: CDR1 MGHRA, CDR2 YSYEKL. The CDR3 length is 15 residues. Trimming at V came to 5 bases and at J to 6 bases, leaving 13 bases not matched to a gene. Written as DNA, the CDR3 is TGCGCCAGCAGCTGTCCGCGGCGGGAGCCGTTCGAGCAGTACTTC. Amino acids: CASSCPRREPFEQYF.

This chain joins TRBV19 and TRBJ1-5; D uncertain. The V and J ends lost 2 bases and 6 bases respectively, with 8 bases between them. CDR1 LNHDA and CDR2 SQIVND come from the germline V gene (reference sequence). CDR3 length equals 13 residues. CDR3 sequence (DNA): TGTGCCAGTAGTATACAGGTAGTTCAGCCCCAGCATTTT. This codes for CASSIQVVQPQHF. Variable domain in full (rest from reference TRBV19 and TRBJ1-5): DGGITQSPKYLFRKEGQNVTLSCEQNLNHDAMYWYRQDPGQGLRLIYYSQIVNDFQKGDIAEGYSVSREKKESFPLTVTSAQKNPTAFYLCASSIQVVQPQHFGDGTRLSIL.

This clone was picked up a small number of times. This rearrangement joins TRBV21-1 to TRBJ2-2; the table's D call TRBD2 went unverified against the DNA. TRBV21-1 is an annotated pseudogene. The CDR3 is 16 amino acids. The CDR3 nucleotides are TGTGCCAGCAGCAAAAAGCGCCCGTCATACACCGGGGAGCTGTTTTTT. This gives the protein CASSKKRPSYTGELFF.

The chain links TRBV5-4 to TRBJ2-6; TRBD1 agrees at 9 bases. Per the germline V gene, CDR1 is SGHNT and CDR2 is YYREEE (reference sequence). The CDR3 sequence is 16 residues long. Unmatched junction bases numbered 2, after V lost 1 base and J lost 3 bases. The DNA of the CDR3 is TGTGCCAGCAGCTTGACAGGGGGCAGTGGGGCCAACGTCCTGACTTTC. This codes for CASSLTGGSGANVLTF.

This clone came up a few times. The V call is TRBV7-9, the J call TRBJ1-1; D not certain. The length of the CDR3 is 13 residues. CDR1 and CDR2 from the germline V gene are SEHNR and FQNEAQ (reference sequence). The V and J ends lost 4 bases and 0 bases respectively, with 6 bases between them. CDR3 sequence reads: CASSSRVNTEAFF. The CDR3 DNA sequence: TGTGCCAGCAGCTCCCGGGTGAACACTGAAGCTTTCTTT.

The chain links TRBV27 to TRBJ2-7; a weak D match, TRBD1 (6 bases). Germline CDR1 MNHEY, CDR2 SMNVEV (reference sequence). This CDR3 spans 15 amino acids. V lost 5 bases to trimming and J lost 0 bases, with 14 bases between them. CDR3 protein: CASSARGASSYEQYF. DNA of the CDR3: TGTGCCAGCAGTGCCAGGGGAGCCTCCTCCTACGAGCAGTACTTC.

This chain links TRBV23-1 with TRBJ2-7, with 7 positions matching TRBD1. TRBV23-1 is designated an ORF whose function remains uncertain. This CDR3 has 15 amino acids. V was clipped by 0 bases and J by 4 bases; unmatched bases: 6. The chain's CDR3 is CASSQSGRGIYEQYF. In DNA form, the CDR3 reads TGCGCCAGCAGTCAATCGGGCAGGGGGATATACGAGCAGTACTTC.

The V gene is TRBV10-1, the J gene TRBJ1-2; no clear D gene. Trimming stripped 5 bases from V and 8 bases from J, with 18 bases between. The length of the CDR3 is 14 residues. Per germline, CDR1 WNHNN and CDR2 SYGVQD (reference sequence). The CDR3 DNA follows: TGCGCCAGCAGTTTACCAGGCCGAGACCCGGGCTACACCTTC. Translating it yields CASSLPGRDPGYTF.

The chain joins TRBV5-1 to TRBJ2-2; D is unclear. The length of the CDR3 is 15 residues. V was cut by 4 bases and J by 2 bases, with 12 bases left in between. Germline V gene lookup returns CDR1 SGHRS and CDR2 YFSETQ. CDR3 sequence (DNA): TGCGCCAGCAGCGAACGCGGCCTTAACACCGGGGAGCTGTTTTTT. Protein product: CASSERGLNTGELFF.

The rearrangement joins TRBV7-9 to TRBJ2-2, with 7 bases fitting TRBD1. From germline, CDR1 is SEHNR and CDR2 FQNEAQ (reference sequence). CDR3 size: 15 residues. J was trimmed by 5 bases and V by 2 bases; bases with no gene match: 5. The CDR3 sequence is CASSLRDSFTGELFF. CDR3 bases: TGTGCCAGCAGCTTAAGGGACAGTTTTACCGGGGAGCTGTTTTTT.

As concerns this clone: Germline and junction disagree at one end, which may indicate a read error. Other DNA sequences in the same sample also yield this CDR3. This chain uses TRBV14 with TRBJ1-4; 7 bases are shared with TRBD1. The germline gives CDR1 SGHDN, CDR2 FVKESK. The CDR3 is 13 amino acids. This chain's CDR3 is CASSLAYRGKLFF. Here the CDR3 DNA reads TGTGCTAGCAGCCTCGCTTACAGGGGAAAACTGTTTTTT.

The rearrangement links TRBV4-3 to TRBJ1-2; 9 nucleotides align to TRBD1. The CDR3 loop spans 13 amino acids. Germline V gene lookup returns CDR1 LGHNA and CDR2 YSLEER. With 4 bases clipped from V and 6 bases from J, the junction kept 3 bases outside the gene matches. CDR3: CASSPDRGDGYTF. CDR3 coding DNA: TGCGCCAGCAGCCCCGACAGGGGGGATGGCTACACCTTC.

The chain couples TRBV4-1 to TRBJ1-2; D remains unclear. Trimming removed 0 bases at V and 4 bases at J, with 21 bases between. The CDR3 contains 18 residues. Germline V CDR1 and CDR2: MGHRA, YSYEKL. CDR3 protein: CASSQDLGLLSRGYGYTF. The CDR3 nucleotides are TGCGCCAGCAGCCAAGATCTGGGCCTTCTTTCCCGGGGCTATGGCTACACCTTC.

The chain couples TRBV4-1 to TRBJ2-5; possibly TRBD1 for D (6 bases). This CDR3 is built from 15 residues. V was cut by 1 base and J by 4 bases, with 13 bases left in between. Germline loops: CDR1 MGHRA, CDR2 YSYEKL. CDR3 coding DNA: TGCGCCAGCAGCCAAGGCACCAGGGGTGGAGAGACCCAGTACTTC. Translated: CASSQGTRGGETQYF.

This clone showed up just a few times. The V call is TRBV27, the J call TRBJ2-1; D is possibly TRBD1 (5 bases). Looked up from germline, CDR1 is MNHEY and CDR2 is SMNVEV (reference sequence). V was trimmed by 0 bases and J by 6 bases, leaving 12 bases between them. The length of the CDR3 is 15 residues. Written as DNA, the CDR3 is TGTGCCAGCAGTTTATCGGGGCCAGGGTTCAATGAGCAGTTCTTC. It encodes CASSLSGPGFNEQFF.

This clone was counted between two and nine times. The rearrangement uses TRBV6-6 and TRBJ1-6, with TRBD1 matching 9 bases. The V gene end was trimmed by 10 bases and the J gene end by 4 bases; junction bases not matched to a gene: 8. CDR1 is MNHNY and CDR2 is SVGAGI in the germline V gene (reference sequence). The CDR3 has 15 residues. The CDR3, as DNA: TGTGCCAACCCGGGACAGGGACTATATAATTCACCCCTCCACTTT. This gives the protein CANPGQGLYNSPLHF.

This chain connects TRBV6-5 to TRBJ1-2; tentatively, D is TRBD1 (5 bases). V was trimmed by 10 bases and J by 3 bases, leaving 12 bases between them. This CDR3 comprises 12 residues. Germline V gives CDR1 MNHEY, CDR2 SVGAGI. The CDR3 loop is CATTDSYYGYTF. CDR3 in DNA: TGTGCCACCACAGACAGTTACTATGGCTACACCTTC.

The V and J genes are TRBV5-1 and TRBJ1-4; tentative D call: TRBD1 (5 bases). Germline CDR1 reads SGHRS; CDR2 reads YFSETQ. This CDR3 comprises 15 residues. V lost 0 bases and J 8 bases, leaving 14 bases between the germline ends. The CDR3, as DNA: TGCGCCAGCAGCTTGGAGGGGCTGAGTGGAGAAAAACTGTTTTTT. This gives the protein CASSLEGLSGEKLFF.

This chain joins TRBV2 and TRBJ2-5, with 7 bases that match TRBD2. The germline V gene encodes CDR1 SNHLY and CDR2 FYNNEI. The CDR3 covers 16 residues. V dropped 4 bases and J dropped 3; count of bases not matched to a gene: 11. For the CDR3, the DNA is TGTGCCAGCAGTGGCCCCCTTGGGGCGGGAGAAGAGACCCAGTACTTC. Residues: CASSGPLGAGEETQYF.

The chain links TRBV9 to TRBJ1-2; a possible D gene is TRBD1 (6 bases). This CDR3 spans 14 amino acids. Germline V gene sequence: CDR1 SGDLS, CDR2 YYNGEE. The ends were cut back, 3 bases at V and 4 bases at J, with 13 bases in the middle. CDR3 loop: CASSEEGVGYGYTF. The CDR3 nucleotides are TGTGCCAGCAGCGAAGAGGGGGTTGGCTATGGCTACACCTTC.

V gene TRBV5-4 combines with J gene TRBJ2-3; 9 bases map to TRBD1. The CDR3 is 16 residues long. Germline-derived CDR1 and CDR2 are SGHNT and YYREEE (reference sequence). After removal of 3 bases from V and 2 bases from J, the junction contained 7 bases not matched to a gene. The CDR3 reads CASSSYRGPDTDTQYF. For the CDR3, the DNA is TGTGCCAGCAGCTCTTACAGGGGGCCAGACACAGATACGCAGTATTTT.

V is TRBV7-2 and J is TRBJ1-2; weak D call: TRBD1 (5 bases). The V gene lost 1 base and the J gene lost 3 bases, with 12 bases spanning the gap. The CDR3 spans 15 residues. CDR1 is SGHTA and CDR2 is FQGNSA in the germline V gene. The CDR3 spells CASSLVPGGDYGYTF. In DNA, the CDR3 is TGTGCCAGCAGCTTAGTGCCCGGAGGGGACTATGGCTACACCTTC. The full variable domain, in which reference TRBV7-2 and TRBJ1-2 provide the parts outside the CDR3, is GAGVSQSPSNKVTEKGKDVELRCDPISGHTALYWYRQSLGQGLEFLIYFQGNSAPDKSGLPSDRFSAERTGGSVSTLTIQRTQQEDSAVYLCASSLVPGGDYGYTFGSGTRLTVV.

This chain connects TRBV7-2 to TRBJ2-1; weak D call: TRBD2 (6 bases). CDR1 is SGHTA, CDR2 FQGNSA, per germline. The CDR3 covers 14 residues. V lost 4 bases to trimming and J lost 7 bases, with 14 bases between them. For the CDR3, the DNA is TGTGCCAGCAGCTGGGAGGTGGGGCTAAATGAGCAGTTCTTC. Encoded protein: CASSWEVGLNEQFF.

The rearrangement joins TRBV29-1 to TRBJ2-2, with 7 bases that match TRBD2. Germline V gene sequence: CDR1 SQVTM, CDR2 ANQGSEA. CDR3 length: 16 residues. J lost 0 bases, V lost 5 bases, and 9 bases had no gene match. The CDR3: CSVMLAEAPNTGELFF. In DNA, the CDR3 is TGCAGCGTTATGCTAGCGGAGGCCCCGAACACCGGGGAGCTGTTTTTT.

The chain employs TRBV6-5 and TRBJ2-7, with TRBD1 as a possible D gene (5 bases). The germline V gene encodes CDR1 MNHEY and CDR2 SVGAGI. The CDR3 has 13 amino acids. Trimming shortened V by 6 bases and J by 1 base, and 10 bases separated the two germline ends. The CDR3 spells CASSWQGSYEQYF. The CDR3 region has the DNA TGTGCCAGCAGCTGGCAGGGATCCTACGAGCAGTACTTC.

CDR3 nucleotide sequence: TGTGCCTGGGAGAGAACTGAAAAACTGTTTTTT. Amino acid sequence: CAWERTEKLFF. The chain couples TRBV30 to TRBJ1-4, with D uncertain. The CDR3 consists of 11 residues. The V gene's germline CDR1 is GTSNPN and CDR2 SVGIG (reference sequence). V shed 5 bases and J shed 7 bases, with 8 bases lying between them.

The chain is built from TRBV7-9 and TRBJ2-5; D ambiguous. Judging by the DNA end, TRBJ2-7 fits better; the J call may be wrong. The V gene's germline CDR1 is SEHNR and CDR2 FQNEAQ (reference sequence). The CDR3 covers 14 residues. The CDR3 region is CASSLMASSYEQYF. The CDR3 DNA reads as TGTGCCAGCAGCTTAATGGCTAGCTCCTACGAGCAGTACTTC.